These 2 T cell receptor beta chains were sequenced from one sample in a study of T cell changes during pregnancy in multiple sclerosis. TCRdb keeps only in-frame clones here, not all; method: immunoSEQ multiplex PCR. The profile shows 65,000 to 95,000 clones, roughly 94% of them singletons. Specimen: peripheral blood, collected in the second trimester of pregnancy. The receptors stem from a female donor in good health, enrolled as a control in a pregnancy study.

The gene calls are TRBV14 and TRBJ1-2; 7 bases align to TRBD1. This CDR3 has 15 amino acids. Germline V gene lookup returns CDR1 SGHDN and CDR2 FVKESK. V shed 4 bases and J 2 bases; nucleotides not matched to a gene: 7. CDR3 nucleotides: TGTGCCAGCAGCCCGTGGACAGGCCCAAACTATGGCTACACCTTC. Amino acids: CASSPWTGPNYGYTF.

V and J are TRBV11-2 and TRBJ2-1; D is unclear. CDR3 size: 14 residues. The V gene lost 1 base and the J gene lost 5 bases, with 9 bases spanning the gap. Germline assignment: CDR1 SGHAT and CDR2 FQNNGV. CDR3 sequence reads: CASSLVVPNNEQFF. The CDR3 nucleotides read TGTGCCAGCAGCTTAGTAGTACCTAACAATGAGCAGTTCTTC. The full variable domain, with the rest looked up from reference TRBV11-2 and TRBJ2-1, is EAGVAQSPRYKIIEKRQSVAFWCNPISGHATLYWYQQILGQGPKLLIQFQNNGVVDDSQLPKDRFSAERLKGVDSTLKIQPAKLEDSAVYLCASSLVVPNNEQFFGPGTRLTVL.